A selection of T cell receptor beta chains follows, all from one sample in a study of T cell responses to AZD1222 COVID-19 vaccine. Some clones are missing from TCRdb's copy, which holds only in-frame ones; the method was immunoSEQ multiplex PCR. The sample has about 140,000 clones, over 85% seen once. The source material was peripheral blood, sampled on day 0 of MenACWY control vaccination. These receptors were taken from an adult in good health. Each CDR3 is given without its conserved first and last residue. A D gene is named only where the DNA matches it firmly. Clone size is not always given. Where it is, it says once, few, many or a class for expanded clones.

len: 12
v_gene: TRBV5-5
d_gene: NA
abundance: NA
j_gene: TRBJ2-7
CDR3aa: ASSLGQGPYEQY

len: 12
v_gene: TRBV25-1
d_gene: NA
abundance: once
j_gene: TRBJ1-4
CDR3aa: ASSARTTNEKLF

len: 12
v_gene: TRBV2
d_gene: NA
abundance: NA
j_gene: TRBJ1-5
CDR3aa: ASSELRSNQPQH

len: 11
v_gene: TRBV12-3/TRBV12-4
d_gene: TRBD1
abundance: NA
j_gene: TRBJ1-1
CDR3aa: ASRTGQGAIAF

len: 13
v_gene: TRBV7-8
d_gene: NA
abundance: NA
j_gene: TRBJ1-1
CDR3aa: ASSRSIFRAEEAF

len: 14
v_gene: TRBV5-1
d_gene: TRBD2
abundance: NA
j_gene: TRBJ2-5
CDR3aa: ASSLFLAGSFETQY

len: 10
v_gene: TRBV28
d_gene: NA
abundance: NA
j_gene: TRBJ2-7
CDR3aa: ASSKGRGEQY

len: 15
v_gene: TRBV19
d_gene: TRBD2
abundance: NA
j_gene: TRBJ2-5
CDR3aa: ASSSGGLAGRQETQY

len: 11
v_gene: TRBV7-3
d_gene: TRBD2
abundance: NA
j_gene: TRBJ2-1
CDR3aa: ASSFRTSGEQF

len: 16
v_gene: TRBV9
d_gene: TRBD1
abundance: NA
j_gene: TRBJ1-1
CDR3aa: ASSPRGGTGGRNTEAF

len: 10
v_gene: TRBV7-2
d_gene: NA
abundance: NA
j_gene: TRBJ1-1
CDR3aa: ASSFNRVIAF

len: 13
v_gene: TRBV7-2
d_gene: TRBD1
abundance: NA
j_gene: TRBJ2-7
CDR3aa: ASSTRDRGNYEQY

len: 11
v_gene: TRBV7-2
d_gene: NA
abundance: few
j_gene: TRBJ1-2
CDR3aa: ASSLAGVYGYT

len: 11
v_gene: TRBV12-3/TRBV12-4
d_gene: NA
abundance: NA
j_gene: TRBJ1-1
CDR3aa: ASTPTGDTEAF

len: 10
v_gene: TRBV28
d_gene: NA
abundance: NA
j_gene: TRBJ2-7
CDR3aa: ASSLAGDEQY

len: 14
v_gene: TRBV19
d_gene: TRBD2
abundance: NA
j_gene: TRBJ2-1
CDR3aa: ASSSASGSRYNEQF

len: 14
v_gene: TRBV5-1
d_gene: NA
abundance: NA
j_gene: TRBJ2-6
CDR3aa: ASSLTGSSGANVLT

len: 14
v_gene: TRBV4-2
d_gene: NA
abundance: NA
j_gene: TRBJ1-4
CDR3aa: ASSQGGNRGNEKLF

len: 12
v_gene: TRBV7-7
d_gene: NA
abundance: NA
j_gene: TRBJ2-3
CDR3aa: ASSLYLGTDTQY

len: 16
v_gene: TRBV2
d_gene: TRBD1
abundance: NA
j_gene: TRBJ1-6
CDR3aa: ASKGTGGSFFLGSPLH

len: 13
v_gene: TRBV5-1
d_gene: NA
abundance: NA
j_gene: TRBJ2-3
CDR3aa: ASSFRGRDTDTQY

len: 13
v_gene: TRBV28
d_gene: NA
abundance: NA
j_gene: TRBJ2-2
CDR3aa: ASSFEESNTGELF

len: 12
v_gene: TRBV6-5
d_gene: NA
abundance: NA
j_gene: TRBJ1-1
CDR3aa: ATSGLQVNTEAF

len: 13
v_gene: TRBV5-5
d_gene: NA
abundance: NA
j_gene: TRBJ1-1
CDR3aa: ASSLALGRNTEAF

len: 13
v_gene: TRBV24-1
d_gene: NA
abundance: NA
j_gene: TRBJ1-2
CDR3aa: ATSSPNAEFYGYT

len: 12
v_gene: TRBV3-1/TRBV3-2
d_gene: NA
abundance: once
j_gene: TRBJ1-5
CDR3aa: ASSQDLGFQPQH

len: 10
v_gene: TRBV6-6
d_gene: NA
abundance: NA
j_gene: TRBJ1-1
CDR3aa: ASSRTDSEAF

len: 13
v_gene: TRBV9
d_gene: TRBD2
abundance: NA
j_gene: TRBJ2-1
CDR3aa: ASSGLAVPYNEQF

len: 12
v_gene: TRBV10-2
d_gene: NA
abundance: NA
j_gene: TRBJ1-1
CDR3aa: ASGYTARATEAF

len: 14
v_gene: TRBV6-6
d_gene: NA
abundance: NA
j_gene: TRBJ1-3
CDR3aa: ASSYPGGDSGNTIY

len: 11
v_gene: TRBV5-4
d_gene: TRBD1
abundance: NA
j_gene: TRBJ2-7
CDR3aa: ASKGQGMDEQY

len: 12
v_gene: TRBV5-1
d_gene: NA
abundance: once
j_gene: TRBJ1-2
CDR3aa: ASSRDAANYGYT

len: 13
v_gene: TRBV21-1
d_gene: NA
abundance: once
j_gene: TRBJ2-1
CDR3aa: ASSKRETARDEQF

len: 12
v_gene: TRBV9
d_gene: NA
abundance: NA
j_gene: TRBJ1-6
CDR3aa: ASSVGLLNSPLH

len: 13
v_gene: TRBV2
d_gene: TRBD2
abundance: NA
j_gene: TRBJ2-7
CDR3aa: ASSDSTSGAYEQY

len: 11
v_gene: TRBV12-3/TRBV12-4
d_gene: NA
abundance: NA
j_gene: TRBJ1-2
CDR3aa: ASTYSTSGGYT

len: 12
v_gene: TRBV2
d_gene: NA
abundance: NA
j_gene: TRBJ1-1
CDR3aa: ASSAQGRLTEAF

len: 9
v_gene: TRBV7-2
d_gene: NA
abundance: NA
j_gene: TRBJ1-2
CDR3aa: ASSLTGGYT

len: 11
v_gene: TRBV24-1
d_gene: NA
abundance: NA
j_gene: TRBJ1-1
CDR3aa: ATSGADTGKAF

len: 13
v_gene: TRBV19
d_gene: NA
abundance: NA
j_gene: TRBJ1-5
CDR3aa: ASSISGGYNQPQH

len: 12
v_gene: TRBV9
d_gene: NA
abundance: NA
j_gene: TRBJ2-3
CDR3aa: ASSVSGVADTQY

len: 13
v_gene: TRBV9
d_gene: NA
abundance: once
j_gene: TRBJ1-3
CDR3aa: ASSVEAPVGNTIY

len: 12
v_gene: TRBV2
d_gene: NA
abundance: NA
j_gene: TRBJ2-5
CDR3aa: ASTGRSQSETQY

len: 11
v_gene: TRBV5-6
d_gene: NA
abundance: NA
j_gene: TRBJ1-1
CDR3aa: ASRGLVGTEAF

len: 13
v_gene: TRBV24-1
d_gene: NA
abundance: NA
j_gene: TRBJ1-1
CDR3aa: ATRSPRGADTEAF

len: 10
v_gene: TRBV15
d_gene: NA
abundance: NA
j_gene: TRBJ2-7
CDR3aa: ATSRNRNEQY

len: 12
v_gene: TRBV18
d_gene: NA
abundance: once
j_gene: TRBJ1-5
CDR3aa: ASSSRNSNQPQH

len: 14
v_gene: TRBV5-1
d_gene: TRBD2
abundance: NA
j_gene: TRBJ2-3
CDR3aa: ASSLVERGSTDTQY

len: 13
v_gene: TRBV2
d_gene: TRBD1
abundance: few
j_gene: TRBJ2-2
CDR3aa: ASRIQGPNTGELF

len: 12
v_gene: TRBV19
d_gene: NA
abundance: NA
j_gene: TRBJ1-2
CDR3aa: ASSTPLTGRGYT

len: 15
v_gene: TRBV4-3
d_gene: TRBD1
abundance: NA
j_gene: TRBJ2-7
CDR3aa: ASSQEFPGQGAYEQY

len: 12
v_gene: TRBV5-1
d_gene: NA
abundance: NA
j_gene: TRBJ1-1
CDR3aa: ASSIMDRTTEAF

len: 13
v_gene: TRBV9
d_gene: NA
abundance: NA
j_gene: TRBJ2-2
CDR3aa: ASSPLDSHTGELF

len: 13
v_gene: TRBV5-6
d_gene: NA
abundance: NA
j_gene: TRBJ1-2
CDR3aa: ASSLEGGGIEGYT

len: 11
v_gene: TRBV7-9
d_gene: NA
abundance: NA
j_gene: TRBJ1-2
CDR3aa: ASSSDSNYGYT

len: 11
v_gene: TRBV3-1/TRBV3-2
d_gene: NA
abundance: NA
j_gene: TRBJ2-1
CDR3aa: ASGPVDYNEQF

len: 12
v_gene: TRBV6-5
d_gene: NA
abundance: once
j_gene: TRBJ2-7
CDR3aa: ASSYTLRGSEQY